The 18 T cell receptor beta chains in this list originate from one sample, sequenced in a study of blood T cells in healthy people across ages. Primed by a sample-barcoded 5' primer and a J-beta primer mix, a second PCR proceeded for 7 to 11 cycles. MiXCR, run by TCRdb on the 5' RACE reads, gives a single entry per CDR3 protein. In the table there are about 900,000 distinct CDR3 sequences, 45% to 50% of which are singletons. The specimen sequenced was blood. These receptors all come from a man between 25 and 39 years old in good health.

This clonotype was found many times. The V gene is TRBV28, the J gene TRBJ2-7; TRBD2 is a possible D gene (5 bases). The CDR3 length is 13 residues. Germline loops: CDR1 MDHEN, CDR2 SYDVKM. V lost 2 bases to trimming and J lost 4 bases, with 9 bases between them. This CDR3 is CASSLGSGYEQYF. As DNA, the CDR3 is TGTGCCAGCAGTTTAGGCTCGGGATACGAGCAGTACTTC.

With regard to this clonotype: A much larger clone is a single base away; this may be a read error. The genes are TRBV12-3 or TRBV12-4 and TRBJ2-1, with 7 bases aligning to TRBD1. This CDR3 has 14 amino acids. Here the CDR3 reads CANSLSSGGNEQFF. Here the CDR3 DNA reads TGTGCCAACAGTTTGTCTTCAGGGGGCAATGAGCAGTTCTTC.

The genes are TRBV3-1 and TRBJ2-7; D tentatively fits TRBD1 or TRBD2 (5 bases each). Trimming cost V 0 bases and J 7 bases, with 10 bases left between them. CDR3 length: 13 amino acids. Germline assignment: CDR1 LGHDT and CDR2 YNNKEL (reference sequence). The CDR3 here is CASSQDRQREQYF. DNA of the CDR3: TGTGCCAGCAGCCAAGATAGACAGCGGGAGCAGTACTTC.

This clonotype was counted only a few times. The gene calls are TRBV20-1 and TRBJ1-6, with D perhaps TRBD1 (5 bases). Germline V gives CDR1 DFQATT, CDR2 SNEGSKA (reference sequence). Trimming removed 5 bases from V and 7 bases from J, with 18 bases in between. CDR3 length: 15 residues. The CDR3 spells CSAGGLPTRNSPLHF. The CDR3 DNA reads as TGCAGTGCTGGGGGACTTCCTACGAGGAATTCACCCCTCCACTTT.

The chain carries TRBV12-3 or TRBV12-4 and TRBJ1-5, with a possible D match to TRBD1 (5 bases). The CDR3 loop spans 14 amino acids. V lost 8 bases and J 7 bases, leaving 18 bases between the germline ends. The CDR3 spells CASRGEGIFQPQHF. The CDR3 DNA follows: TGTGCCAGCCGGGGGGAAGGGATCTTCCAGCCCCAGCATTTT.

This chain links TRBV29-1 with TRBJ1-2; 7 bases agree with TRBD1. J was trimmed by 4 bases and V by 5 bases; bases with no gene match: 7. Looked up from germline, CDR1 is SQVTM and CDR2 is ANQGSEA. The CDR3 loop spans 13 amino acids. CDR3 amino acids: CSVSDREGYGYTF. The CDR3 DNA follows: TGCAGCGTTTCCGACAGGGAGGGCTATGGCTACACCTTC.

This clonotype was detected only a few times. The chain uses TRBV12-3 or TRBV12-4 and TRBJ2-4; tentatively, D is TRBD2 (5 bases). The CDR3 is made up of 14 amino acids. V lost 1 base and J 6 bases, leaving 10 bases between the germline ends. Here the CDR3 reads CASSLGTRGNIQYF. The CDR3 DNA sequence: TGTGCCAGCAGTTTAGGGACTCGAGGAAACATTCAGTACTTC.

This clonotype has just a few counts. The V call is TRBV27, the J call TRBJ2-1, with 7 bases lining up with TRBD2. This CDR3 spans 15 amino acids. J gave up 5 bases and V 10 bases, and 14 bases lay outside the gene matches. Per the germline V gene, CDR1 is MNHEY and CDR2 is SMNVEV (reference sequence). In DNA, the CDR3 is TGTGCCACTCGTATTGCCGCGGGGGACGACAATGAGCAGTTCTTC. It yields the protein CATRIAAGDDNEQFF.

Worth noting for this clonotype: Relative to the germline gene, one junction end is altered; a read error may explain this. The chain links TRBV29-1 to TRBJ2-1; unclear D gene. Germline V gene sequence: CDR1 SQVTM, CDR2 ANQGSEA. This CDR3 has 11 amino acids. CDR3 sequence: CSAPQNNEQFF. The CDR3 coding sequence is TGCAGCGCCCCACAGAACAACGAGCAGTTCTTC.

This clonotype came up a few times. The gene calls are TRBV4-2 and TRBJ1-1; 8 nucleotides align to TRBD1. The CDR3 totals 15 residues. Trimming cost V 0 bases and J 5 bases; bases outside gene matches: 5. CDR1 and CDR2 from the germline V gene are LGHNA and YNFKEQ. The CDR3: CASSQDPYRGTEAFF. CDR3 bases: TGTGCCAGCAGCCAAGATCCGTACAGGGGGACTGAAGCTTTCTTT.

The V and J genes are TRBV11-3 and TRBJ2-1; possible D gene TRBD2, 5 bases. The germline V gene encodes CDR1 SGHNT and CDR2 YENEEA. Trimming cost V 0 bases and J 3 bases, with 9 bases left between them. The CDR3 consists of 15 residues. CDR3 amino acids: CASSLETGFYNEQFF. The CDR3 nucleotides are TGTGCCAGCAGCTTAGAGACGGGATTCTACAATGAGCAGTTCTTC.

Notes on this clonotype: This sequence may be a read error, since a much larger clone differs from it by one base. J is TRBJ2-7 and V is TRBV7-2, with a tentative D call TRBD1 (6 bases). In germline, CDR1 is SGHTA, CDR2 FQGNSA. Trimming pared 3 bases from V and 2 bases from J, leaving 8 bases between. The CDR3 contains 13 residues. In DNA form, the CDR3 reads TGTGCCAGCAGCTTGGGACACCCCTACGAGCAGTACTTC. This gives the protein CASSLGHPYEQYF.

This CDR3 reads CASQSANYGYTF. DNA for the CDR3: TGTGCCAGCCAGTCGGCTAACTATGGCTACACCTTC. The genes are TRBV3-1 and TRBJ1-2; D remains unclear. The CDR3 has 12 residues. The germline V gene has CDR1 LGHDT and CDR2 YNNKEL (reference sequence). Trimming cost V 8 bases and J 0 bases, with 7 bases left between them.

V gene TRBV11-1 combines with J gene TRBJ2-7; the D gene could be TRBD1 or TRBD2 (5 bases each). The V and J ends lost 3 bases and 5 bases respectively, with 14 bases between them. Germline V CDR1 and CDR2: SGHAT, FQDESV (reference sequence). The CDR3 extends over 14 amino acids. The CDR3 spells CASSFRGVGDEQYF. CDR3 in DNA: TGTGCCAGCAGCTTTAGAGGGGTCGGGGACGAGCAGTACTTC.

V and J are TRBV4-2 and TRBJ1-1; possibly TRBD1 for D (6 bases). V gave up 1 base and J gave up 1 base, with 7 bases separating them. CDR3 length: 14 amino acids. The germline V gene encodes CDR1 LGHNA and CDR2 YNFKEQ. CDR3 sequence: CASSQARGNTEAFF. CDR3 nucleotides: TGTGCCAGCAGCCAAGCCAGGGGGAACACTGAAGCTTTCTTT.

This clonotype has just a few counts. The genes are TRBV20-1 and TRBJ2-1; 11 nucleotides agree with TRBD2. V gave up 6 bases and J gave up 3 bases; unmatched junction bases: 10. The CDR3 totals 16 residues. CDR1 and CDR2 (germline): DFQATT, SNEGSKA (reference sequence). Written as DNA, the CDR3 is TGCAGTGCAACGATTATTAGCGGGGGGGTCTACAATGAGCAGTTCTTC. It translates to CSATIISGGVYNEQFF.

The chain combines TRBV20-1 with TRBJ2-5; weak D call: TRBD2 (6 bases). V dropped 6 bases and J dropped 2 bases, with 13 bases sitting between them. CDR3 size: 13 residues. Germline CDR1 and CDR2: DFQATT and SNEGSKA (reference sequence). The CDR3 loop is CSAIGTGQETQYF. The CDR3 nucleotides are TGCAGTGCCATTGGGACTGGGCAAGAGACCCAGTACTTC.

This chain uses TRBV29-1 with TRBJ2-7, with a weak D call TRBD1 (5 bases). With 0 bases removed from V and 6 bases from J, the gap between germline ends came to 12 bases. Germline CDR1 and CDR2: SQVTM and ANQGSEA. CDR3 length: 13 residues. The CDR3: CSVEDQQGGEQYF. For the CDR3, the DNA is TGCAGCGTTGAAGATCAGCAGGGCGGCGAGCAGTACTTC.